These 29 T cell receptor beta chains were all obtained from the same sample, sequenced in a study of T cells in Graves' hyperthyroidism and ophthalmopathy (dated 2019 in TCRdb). Libraries came from multiplex PCR. Sequencing took place on an Illumina HiSeq 2000. TCR beta CDR3 regions were amplified from RNA transcripts. A first-round RT-PCR of the TCR CDR3 used the HTBI primer set with the Qiagen OneStep RT-PCR kit. TCRdb trimmed public reads at Q25 via fastp, called clones via MiXCR and kept in-frame beta chains. Identical CDR3 protein sequences are pooled into one entry, listed with their most common genes and DNA. For this sample the table gives about 200,000 distinct CDR3 sequences, of which approximately 20% were detected only once. Together, the top ten hold roughly 44% of the sample. Input material: blood. The receptors were gathered from a man aged 40-49 years with Graves' hyperthyroidism.

Ten or more counts support this clonotype. The chain joins TRBV2 to TRBJ1-5, with D perhaps TRBD1 (5 bases). The V gene's germline CDR1 is SNHLY and CDR2 FYNNEI. CDR3 length equals 13 residues. The V end was cut by 5 bases, the J end by 7 bases, with 12 bases between. The CDR3 protein is CASSMGREQPQHF. For the CDR3, the DNA is TGTGCCAGCAGTATGGGGCGGGAGCAGCCCCAGCATTTT.

This clonotype occurred many times. This rearrangement joins TRBV13 to TRBJ1-1, with D uncertain. Germline V CDR1 and CDR2: PRHDT, FYEKMQ (reference sequence). The CDR3 extends over 14 amino acids. V lost 5 bases and J lost 7, with 17 bases in between. This CDR3 reads CASSQTPVRNEAFF. The DNA of the CDR3 is TGTGCCAGCAGCCAAACCCCCGTTAGAAATGAAGCTTTCTTT. The full variable domain, in which reference TRBV13 and TRBJ1-1 provide the parts outside the CDR3, is AAGVIQSPRHLIKEKRETATLKCYPIPRHDTVYWYQQGPGQDPQFLISFYEKMQSDKGSIPDRFSAQQFSDYHSELNMSSLELGDSALYFCASSQTPVRNEAFFGQGTRLTVV.

This clonotype was recorded many times. The V and J genes are TRBV27 and TRBJ2-7, with 10 bases aligning to TRBD1. V was pared by 3 bases and J by 3 bases, with 5 bases of the junction left unmatched. Germline assignment: CDR1 MNHEY and CDR2 SMNVEV (reference sequence). This CDR3 comprises 15 residues. In DNA form, the CDR3 reads TGTGCCAGCAGTTTGCCCGGGACAGGGGTCTACGAGCAGTACTTC. Its translation: CASSLPGTGVYEQYF.

There are many counts of this clonotype. The rearrangement links TRBV28 to TRBJ2-5, with 11 bases identical to TRBD2. The CDR3 runs 16 residues. From germline, CDR1 is MDHEN and CDR2 SYDVKM. V shed 4 bases, J shed 2 bases, and the junction held 6 bases outside the gene matches. CDR3 region: CASSSGLAGGQETQYF. The CDR3 bases are TGTGCCAGCAGTTCAGGATTAGCGGGGGGGCAAGAGACCCAGTACTTC.

The chain couples TRBV14 to TRBJ2-6; D call uncertain. This CDR3 contains 15 residues. Germline lookup yields CDR1 SGHDN and CDR2 FVKESK. Trimming removed 3 bases from V and 1 base from J, with 7 bases in between. The chain's CDR3 is CASSQPGSGANVLTF. Here the CDR3 DNA reads TGTGCCAGCAGCCAGCCAGGTTCTGGGGCCAACGTCCTGACTTTC.

The chain links TRBV12-5 to TRBJ2-3; D might be TRBD1 (6 bases). Germline CDR1 LGHNT, CDR2 FRNRAP. The length of the CDR3 is 15 residues. Deletions cut 6 bases from V and 3 bases from J, with 16 bases between. Here the CDR3 reads CASGPRGDGTDTQYF. The CDR3 DNA reads as TGTGCTAGTGGCCCCAGGGGTGATGGGACAGATACGCAGTATTTT.

This clonotype was seen repeatedly, ten times or more. The V gene is TRBV6-2 or TRBV6-3, the J gene TRBJ2-3; TRBD2 aligns across 9 bases. The CDR3 covers 17 residues. CDR1 is MNHEY and CDR2 is SVGEGT in the germline V gene. Trimming removed 4 bases from V and 0 bases from J; junction bases left unmatched: 8. The CDR3 reads CASSFSASGESTDTQYF. CDR3 nucleotide sequence: TGTGCCAGCAGTTTCTCGGCTAGCGGGGAAAGCACAGATACGCAGTATTTT.

The chain links TRBV5-4 to TRBJ1-2; 7 nucleotides align to TRBD1. V was clipped by 3 bases and J by 4 bases; unmatched bases: 6. CDR1 SGHNT and CDR2 YYREEE come from the germline V gene (reference sequence). The CDR3 has 14 residues. The CDR3 spells CASSSPGQSYGYTF. CDR3 sequence (DNA): TGTGCCAGCAGCTCTCCGGGACAGAGCTATGGCTACACCTTC.

The table lists this clonotype with many counts. V gene TRBV5-1 combines with J gene TRBJ1-1, with a weak D call TRBD1 (5 bases). The CDR3 loop spans 14 amino acids. Germline values: CDR1 SGHRS, CDR2 YFSETQ. V was clipped by 0 bases and J by 7 bases, with 13 bases between them. CDR3 nucleotides: TGCGCCAGCAGCTTGGGACAGTTCCCGGATGAAGCTTTCTTT. It is translated as CASSLGQFPDEAFF.

This clonotype was seen repeatedly, ten times or more. This chain joins TRBV11-2 and TRBJ1-2; D possibly corresponds to TRBD1 (6 bases). In germline, CDR1 is SGHAT, CDR2 FQNNGV. Trimming shortened V by 1 base and J by 2 bases, and 23 bases separated the two germline ends. CDR3 length: 19 amino acids. CDR3 region: CASSLGYRVSPVGNYGYTF. DNA of the CDR3: TGTGCCAGCAGCTTAGGGTACAGGGTATCTCCAGTAGGGAACTATGGCTACACCTTC.

This chain uses TRBV14 with TRBJ2-1, with 7 bases matching TRBD1. The CDR3 has 16 residues. Germline lookup yields CDR1 SGHDN and CDR2 FVKESK. After removal of 0 bases from V and 4 bases from J, the junction contained 6 bases not matched to a gene. CDR3: CASSQERPGQYNEQFF. CDR3 nucleotides: TGTGCCAGCAGCCAAGAAAGGCCGGGACAGTACAATGAGCAGTTCTTC.

Only a few counts were recorded for this clonotype. The V gene is TRBV5-5, the J gene TRBJ2-3; 7 bases align to TRBD2. Losses at the gene ends were 0 bases for V and 2 bases for J; bases not matched to a gene: 15. The CDR3 sequence is 19 residues long. Germline values: CDR1 SGHKS, CDR2 YYEKEE (reference sequence). CDR3 DNA: TGTGCCAGCAGCTTGGGGTTGGCGCCAGGCGGGGGTTACACAGATACGCAGTATTTT. Translation gives CASSLGLAPGGGYTDTQYF.

Note on this clonotype: A read error may produce the germline difference seen at one junction end. The chain joins TRBV28 to TRBJ1-6, with a possible D match to TRBD1 (5 bases). Germline values: CDR1 MDHEN, CDR2 SYDVKM. This CDR3 contains 14 residues. This CDR3 reads CASNLRKGVSPLHF. The DNA for the CDR3 is TGTGCCAGCAATTTACGAAAAGGGGTTTCACCCCTCCACTTT.

This clonotype was found many times. The chain recombines TRBV7-8 with TRBJ1-1; 11 bases line up with TRBD1. CDR1 SGHVS and CDR2 FQNEAQ come from the germline V gene. There are 14 residues in the CDR3. After removal of 3 bases from V and 7 bases from J, the junction contained 4 bases not matched to a gene. The CDR3 region is CASSFGTGGGEAFF. CDR3 coding DNA: TGTGCCAGCAGCTTTGGGACAGGGGGTGGTGAAGCTTTCTTT.

Only a few counts were recorded for this clonotype. A much larger clone differs from this one at a single base, so this may be a read error. The chain recombines TRBV3-1 with TRBJ2-1, with a weak D call TRBD2 (5 bases). The V end lost 4 bases, the J end lost 4 bases, and 11 bases lay between the germline ends. CDR3 size: 14 residues. Germline values: CDR1 LGHDT, CDR2 YNNKEL (reference sequence). The chain's CDR3 is CASSREGSYNEQFF. CDR3 bases: TGTGCCAGCAGCCGAGAGGGATCTTACAATGAGCAGTTCTTC.

This clonotype was detected many times. The V call is TRBV5-1, the J call TRBJ1-1; D is possibly TRBD1 (6 bases). V shed 0 bases and J shed 10 bases, with 10 bases lying between them. Germline V gene data show CDR1 as SGHRS and CDR2 as YFSETQ. The CDR3 is 12 residues long. CDR3 sequence reads: CASSLAGEGAFF. The CDR3 DNA is TGCGCCAGCAGCTTGGCAGGGGAAGGAGCTTTCTTT.

This clonotype was seen ten or more times. The chain joins TRBV2 to TRBJ1-1; 7 bases line up with TRBD1. In germline, CDR1 is SNHLY, CDR2 FYNNEI. This CDR3 is 13 amino acids long. V trimming: 7 bases; J trimming: 1 base; junction bases outside the gene matches: 3. The CDR3 sequence: CASTDRRNTEAFF. CDR3 DNA: TGTGCCAGCACGGACAGGCGGAACACTGAAGCTTTCTTT. Together with reference TRBV2 and TRBJ1-1, the CDR3 gives the full variable domain: EPEVTQTPSHQVTQMGQEVILRCVPISNHLYFYWYRQILGQKVEFLVSFYNNEISEKSEIFDDQFSVERPDGSNFTLKIRSTKLEDSAMYFCASTDRRNTEAFFGQGTRLTVV.

This clonotype was seen at least ten times. The chain links TRBV11-3 to TRBJ2-1, with 12 bases fitting TRBD1. The CDR3 has 15 residues. Per the germline V gene, CDR1 is SGHNT and CDR2 is YENEEA. The J segment lost 6 bases and the V segment lost 4 bases, leaving 4 bases of the junction unmatched. The CDR3 protein is CASSWGQGAVNEQFF. The DNA of the CDR3 is TGTGCCAGCAGCTGGGGACAGGGGGCTGTCAATGAGCAGTTCTTC.

This clonotype was picked up a small number of times. The chain links TRBV28 to TRBJ2-3; D not certain. The CDR3 consists of 15 residues. Germline V lookup: CDR1 MDHEN, CDR2 SYDVKM. The V and J ends lost 6 bases and 6 bases respectively, with 19 bases between them. The CDR3 DNA is TGTGCCAGCAGACCCCGGGCCCTAGGTGTCGATACGCAGTATTTT. Amino acids: CASRPRALGVDTQYF. Full variable domain (rest looked up from reference TRBV28 and TRBJ2-3): DVKVTQSSRYLVKRTGEKVFLECVQDMDHENMFWYRQDPGLGLRLIYFSYDVKMKEKGDIPEGYSVSREKKERFSLILESASTNQTSMYLCASRPRALGVDTQYFGPGTRLTVL.

V gene TRBV19 combines with J gene TRBJ1-5; the match to TRBD1 covers 7 bases. Germline V gene lookup returns CDR1 LNHDA and CDR2 SQIVND (reference sequence). V was clipped by 11 bases and J by 6 bases; unmatched bases: 7. The CDR3 has 12 residues. DNA for the CDR3: TGTGCCCTCGCAAGGGGGCCTCAGCCCCAGCATTTT. This encodes CALARGPQPQHF. The entire variable domain, with the rest obtained from reference TRBV19 and TRBJ1-5, is as follows: DGGITQSPKYLFRKEGQNVTLSCEQNLNHDAMYWYRQDPGQGLRLIYYSQIVNDFQKGDIAEGYSVSREKKESFPLTVTSAQKNPTAFYLCALARGPQPQHFGDGTRLSIL.

This clonotype occurred a few times. The V call is TRBV7-9, the J call TRBJ1-1; D is unresolved. In germline, CDR1 is SEHNR, CDR2 FQNEAQ (reference sequence). CDR3 length: 14 residues. Trimming cost V 7 bases and J 4 bases, with 16 bases left between them. For the CDR3, the DNA is TGTGCCAGCAATGACCACAACGCGGGCACTGAAGCTTTCTTT. It specifies CASNDHNAGTEAFF.

The J gene is TRBJ2-1, the V gene TRBV27; TRBD1 agrees at 9 bases. J was trimmed by 7 bases and V by 3 bases; bases with no gene match: 4. This CDR3 region has 14 residues. Germline assignment: CDR1 MNHEY and CDR2 SMNVEV (reference sequence). DNA for the CDR3: TGTGCCAGCAGTTTTTTACAGGGGGCAAATGAGCAGTTCTTC. Its protein is CASSFLQGANEQFF.

The chain joins TRBV6-5 to TRBJ2-5, with 13 bases identical to TRBD2. Germline V gives CDR1 MNHEY, CDR2 SVGAGI. V lost 0 bases, J lost 1 base, and 2 bases stayed unmatched. This CDR3 is 17 amino acids long. Here the CDR3 DNA reads TGTGCCAGCAGTTACTCGGGGACTAGCGGGACCCAAGAGACCCAGTACTTC. Amino acids: CASSYSGTSGTQETQYF.

This clonotype has only a few counts. The chain employs TRBV4-1 and TRBJ1-2; TRBD1 agrees at 12 bases. The germline V gene encodes CDR1 MGHRA and CDR2 YSYEKL. The length of the CDR3 is 18 residues. Trimming removed 4 bases from V and 4 bases from J; junction bases left unmatched: 13. The DNA of the CDR3 is TGCGCCAGCAGCCTAGGGGCGGGACAGGGGGCGCCGGGCTATGGCTACACCTTC. Amino acids: CASSLGAGQGAPGYGYTF.

This clonotype was observed many times. The chain links TRBV20-1 to TRBJ2-2; 9 nucleotides line up with TRBD1. V was pared by 1 base and J by 2 bases, with 2 bases of the junction left unmatched. Germline CDR1 reads DFQATT; CDR2 reads SNEGSKA (reference sequence). CDR3 length: 15 residues. The CDR3 here is CSARAGQGNTGELFF. For the CDR3, the DNA is TGCAGTGCTAGAGCGGGACAGGGAAACACCGGGGAGCTGTTTTTT.

This clonotype was seen ten or more times. The rearrangement uses TRBV4-1 and TRBJ2-5; TRBD1 is a possible D gene (5 bases). Per germline, CDR1 MGHRA and CDR2 YSYEKL. V lost 0 bases and J lost 5, with 10 bases in between. The CDR3 consists of 14 residues. For the CDR3, the DNA is TGCGCCAGCAGCCAAGATCCACAGGAGGAGACCCAGTACTTC. As protein: CASSQDPQEETQYF.

This clonotype appeared many times. V gene TRBV7-2 combines with J gene TRBJ2-3; perhaps TRBD2 as D (6 bases). This CDR3 region has 15 residues. Per the germline V gene, CDR1 is SGHTA and CDR2 is FQGNSA. The ends were cut back, 3 bases at V and 4 bases at J, with 14 bases in the middle. The CDR3 sequence: CASSLGPGLPDTQYF. The CDR3 DNA follows: TGTGCCAGCAGCTTGGGACCGGGACTCCCAGATACGCAGTATTTT.

V gene TRBV29-1 combines with J gene TRBJ2-7; tentatively, D is TRBD2 (5 bases). V lost 5 bases and J lost 2, with 10 bases in between. CDR1 SQVTM and CDR2 ANQGSEA come from the germline V gene. The CDR3 has 12 residues. The CDR3 protein is CSVRTPPYEQYF. The CDR3, as DNA: TGCAGCGTTCGGACTCCGCCCTACGAGCAGTACTTC.

This clonotype was seen many times. This chain connects TRBV7-2 to TRBJ1-6, with D unclear. V shed 1 base and J shed 10 bases, with 8 bases lying between them. The CDR3 extends over 13 amino acids. The germline V gene encodes CDR1 SGHTA and CDR2 FQGNSA. The CDR3 is CASSLEPQSPLHF. DNA of the CDR3: TGTGCCAGCAGCTTAGAACCACAGTCACCCCTCCACTTT.